Shown below are 20 T cell receptor beta chains from a single sample sequenced in a study of shared clonotypes between healthy human individuals. Assay used: immunoSEQ multiplex PCR; TCRdb lists only in-frame clones, some missing. Seen here are about half a million clones, roughly 80% observed once, and the top ten hold more than 10%. The sample taken for sequencing was PBMCs. These receptors all come from a middle-aged woman in good health. Some clones in this sample may be carry-over from other donors' samples.

CDR3 in amino acids: CASSSGGEETGELFF. CDR3 bases: TGTGCCAGCAGTTCTGGAGGGGAGGAGACCGGGGAGCTGTTTTTT. V usage is TRBV6-5 and J usage is TRBJ2-2, with D tentatively TRBD2 (6 bases). Germline-derived CDR1 and CDR2 are MNHEY and SVGAGI. The CDR3 consists of 15 residues. V was cut by 4 bases and J by 5 bases, with 14 bases left in between.

The chain employs TRBV29-1 and TRBJ1-1; no definite D call. The germline V gene encodes CDR1 SQVTM and CDR2 ANQGSEA. The CDR3 covers 12 residues. V shed 4 bases and J shed 4 bases, with 10 bases lying between them. The CDR3 nucleotides are TGCAGCGTTGGGGAGCACCGCACTGAAGCTTTCTTT. It yields the protein CSVGEHRTEAFF.

The V gene is TRBV2, the J gene TRBJ2-5, with D perhaps matching TRBD2 (6 bases). This CDR3 region has 13 residues. The V end was cut by 2 bases, the J end by 11 bases, with 15 bases between. Germline V gene sequence: CDR1 SNHLY, CDR2 FYNNEI. The CDR3 spells CASSESGGGPQYF. CDR3 coding DNA: TGTGCCAGCAGTGAATCCGGGGGAGGCCCGCAGTACTTC.

The J gene is TRBJ2-2, the V gene TRBV5-6, with TRBD2 identical over 8 bases. Germline V gene sequence: CDR1 SGHDT, CDR2 YYEEEE. The CDR3 has 14 residues. Trimming took 4 bases from V and 5 from J; bases not matched to a gene: 4. The CDR3 reads CASSPGLGTGELFF. In nucleotides, the CDR3 is TGTGCCAGCAGCCCGGGACTAGGGACCGGGGAGCTGTTTTTT.

The chain links TRBV5-4 to TRBJ2-4; D is possibly TRBD2 (5 bases). Germline values: CDR1 SGHNT, CDR2 YYREEE (reference sequence). The V end lost 4 bases, the J end lost 5 bases, and 10 bases lay between the germline ends. The CDR3 loop spans 13 amino acids. The CDR3 bases are TGTGCCAGCAGCCCCGACTATCAAAACATTCAGTACTTC. Translating gives CASSPDYQNIQYF.

V gene TRBV30 combines with J gene TRBJ1-1, with 7 positions matching TRBD1. Losses at the gene ends were 7 bases for V and 3 bases for J; bases not matched to a gene: 2. Germline CDR1 GTSNPN, CDR2 SVGIG (reference sequence). This CDR3 is 11 amino acids long. The CDR3 DNA reads as TGTGCCTACACAGGGGACACTGAAGCTTTCTTT. The encoded protein is CAYTGDTEAFF.

The CDR3 sequence: CAWGASVSTDTQYF. DNA for the CDR3: TGTGCCTGGGGGGCGTCAGTTAGCACAGATACGCAGTATTTT. This chain joins TRBV30 and TRBJ2-3; tentative D call: TRBD1 (5 bases). This CDR3 is 14 amino acids long. The V gene lost 5 bases and the J gene lost 0 bases, with 12 bases spanning the gap. The germline gives CDR1 GTSNPN, CDR2 SVGIG (reference sequence).

Remarks on this clone: The identical CDR3 is also encoded by other nucleotide sequences in the sample. Here the CDR3 reads CASSSQGGETQYF. DNA for the CDR3: TGCGCCAGCAGCTCACAGGGCGGAGAGACCCAGTACTTC. The gene calls are TRBV5-1 and TRBJ2-5; D possibly corresponds to TRBD1 (6 bases). Germline CDR1 SGHRS, CDR2 YFSETQ. Trimming took off 3 bases at V and 4 bases at J, with 10 bases between the two ends. The CDR3 is made up of 13 amino acids.

This chain links TRBV15 with TRBJ2-7, with 9 bases lining up with TRBD1. This CDR3 spans 14 amino acids. Looked up from germline, CDR1 is LNHNV and CDR2 is YYDKDF (reference sequence). With 3 bases clipped from V and 1 base from J, the junction kept 1 base outside the gene matches. The CDR3 nucleotides read TGTGCCACCAGCAGGGACAGGGGTTCCTACGAGCAGTACTTC. It translates to CATSRDRGSYEQYF.

In this sample, this clone turned up a few times. The chain uses TRBV2 and TRBJ1-1; no clear D. The CDR3 spans 11 residues. Germline values: CDR1 SNHLY, CDR2 FYNNEI. Trimming took off 4 bases at V and 11 bases at J, with 11 bases between the two ends. Here the CDR3 reads CASSAGSVAFF. The CDR3 DNA sequence: TGTGCCAGCAGTGCTGGATCGGTGGCTTTCTTT.

The chain employs TRBV5-6 and TRBJ2-5; tentatively, D is TRBD2 (5 bases). Trimming left V 0 bases short and J 9 bases short, with 18 bases between. Germline CDR1 SGHDT, CDR2 YYEEEE. There are 15 residues in the CDR3. CDR3 protein: CASSLAEGGLTAQYF. CDR3 in DNA: TGTGCCAGCAGCTTGGCCGAGGGCGGGTTGACCGCCCAGTACTTC.

This clone has only a few counts. This chain connects TRBV7-2 to TRBJ2-6; D is uncertain. This CDR3 comprises 16 residues. Trimming cost V 5 bases and J 4 bases, with 15 bases left between them. Germline values: CDR1 SGHTA, CDR2 FQGNSA. CDR3 residues: CASSPRLGRGANVLTF. The CDR3 bases are TGTGCCAGCAGCCCCCGCCTAGGGCGCGGGGCCAACGTCCTGACTTTC.

The chain employs TRBV7-8 and TRBJ2-3; 8 bases map to TRBD2. The J segment lost 4 bases and the V segment lost 6 bases, leaving 6 bases of the junction unmatched. Germline CDR1 SGHVS, CDR2 FQNEAQ. The CDR3 is 14 amino acids. The CDR3: CASSQREPPDTQYF. In DNA form, the CDR3 reads TGTGCCAGCAGTCAGCGGGAGCCCCCAGATACGCAGTATTTT.

The CDR3 DNA reads as TGTGCCTGCGACAAACCTAACAGGGGTACCCACGAGCAGTACTTC. Its translation is CACDKPNRGTHEQYF. The chain carries TRBV30 and TRBJ2-5, with TRBD1 matching 7 bases. The J call is doubtful: the DNA matches TRBJ2-7 better. CDR1 and CDR2 (germline): GTSNPN, SVGIG (reference sequence). This CDR3 spans 15 amino acids.

The chain carries TRBV7-9 and TRBJ2-2; D call uncertain. This CDR3 comprises 15 residues. Trimming stripped 2 bases from V and 3 bases from J, with 10 bases between. Germline V lookup: CDR1 SEHNR, CDR2 FQNEAQ (reference sequence). The CDR3 DNA reads TGTGCCAGCAGCTTACTTGAACGGTACACCGGGGAGCTGTTTTTT. Protein product: CASSLLERYTGELFF.

The rearrangement joins TRBV28 to TRBJ1-5, with 7 bases matching TRBD1. The germline V gene has CDR1 MDHEN and CDR2 SYDVKM. Unmatched junction bases numbered 7, after V lost 7 bases and J lost 4 bases. The CDR3 is 14 residues long. The chain's CDR3 is CASTETGTNQPQHF. DNA of the CDR3: TGTGCCAGCACCGAGACAGGGACGAATCAGCCCCAGCATTTT. Supplemented by reference TRBV28 and TRBJ1-5, the full variable domain reads DVKVTQSSRYLVKRTGEKVFLECVQDMDHENMFWYRQDPGLGLRLIYFSYDVKMKEKGDIPEGYSVSREKKERFSLILESASTNQTSMYLCASTETGTNQPQHFGDGTRLSIL.

This sequence joins TRBV18 and TRBJ1-1, with D hard to call. This CDR3 comprises 13 residues. Germline V gene data show CDR1 as KGHSH and CDR2 as LQKENI. Trimming removed 6 bases at V and 1 base at J, with 9 bases between. The CDR3, as DNA: TGTGCCAGCTCGTTCCAGGCGAACACTGAAGCTTTCTTT. Its protein product is CASSFQANTEAFF.

This clone was seen once. The rearrangement links TRBV4-2 to TRBJ2-5; 8 bases match TRBD1. The CDR3 has 17 residues. Germline CDR1 is LGHNA and CDR2 is YNFKEQ. V was pared by 3 bases and J by 7 bases, with 16 bases of the junction left unmatched. The CDR3 region has the DNA TGTGCCAGCAGCCATCCTTACGGGACAGGAAGCCTTCGGACCCAGTACTTC. Amino acids: CASSHPYGTGSLRTQYF.

This chain uses TRBV28 with TRBJ2-2; TRBD2 matches at 9 bases. The CDR3 contains 16 residues. V dropped 5 bases and J dropped 4; count of bases not matched to a gene: 8. Germline V gives CDR1 MDHEN, CDR2 SYDVKM. The CDR3 here is CASSPVLAGFTGELFF. For the CDR3, the DNA is TGTGCCAGCAGTCCCGTTCTAGCGGGATTCACCGGGGAGCTGTTTTTT.

This clone came up once. V and J are TRBV2 and TRBJ1-3; no clear D. Germline V gene lookup returns CDR1 SNHLY and CDR2 FYNNEI. The ends were cut back, 6 bases at V and 2 bases at J, with 11 bases in the middle. The CDR3 runs 14 residues. DNA of the CDR3: TGTGCCAGCAGGGACCTTACGGCTGGAAACACCATATATTTT. It specifies CASRDLTAGNTIYF.